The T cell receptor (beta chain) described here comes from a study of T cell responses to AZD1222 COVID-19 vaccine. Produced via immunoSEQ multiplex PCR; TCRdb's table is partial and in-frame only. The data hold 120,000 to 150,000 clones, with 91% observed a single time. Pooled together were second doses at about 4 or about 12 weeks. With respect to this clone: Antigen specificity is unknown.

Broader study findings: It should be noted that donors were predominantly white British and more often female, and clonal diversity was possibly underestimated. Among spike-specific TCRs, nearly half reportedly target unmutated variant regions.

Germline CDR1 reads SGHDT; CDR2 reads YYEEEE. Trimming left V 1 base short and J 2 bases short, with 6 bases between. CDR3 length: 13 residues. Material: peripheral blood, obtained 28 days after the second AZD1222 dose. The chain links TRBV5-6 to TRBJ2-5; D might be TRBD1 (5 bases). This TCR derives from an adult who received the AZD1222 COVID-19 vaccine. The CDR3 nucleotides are TGTGCCAGCAGCTTGAAGGGGCAAGAGACCCAGTACTTC. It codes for CASSLKGQETQYF.